This T cell receptor (beta chain) was sequenced for a study of blood T cells in healthy people across ages. This clonotype was seen at least ten times. What it binds is unknown. Findings of the study overall: Conclusively comparing naive with antigen-experienced cells was impossible with unsorted PBMCs.

A J-beta primer mix and a sample-barcoded 5' primer were used in a second PCR of about 6 to 12 cycles. TCRdb reanalysed the 5' RACE reads using MiXCR and keeps one entry per CDR3 protein. The data contain around 790,000 distinct CDR3 sequences, 40% to 50% of them singletons. CDR1 and CDR2 from the germline V gene are SQVTM and ANQGSEA. The CDR3 covers 12 residues. Trimming pared 6 bases from V and 5 bases from J, leaving 14 bases between. This chain uses TRBV29-1 with TRBJ2-7, with a possible D match to TRBD2 (7 bases). The specimen sequenced was blood. This TCR was recovered from a man in his sixties in good health. This chain's CDR3 is CSVLDGGHEQYF. In DNA, the CDR3 is TGCAGCGTCCTCGACGGGGGGCACGAGCAGTACTTC.